The 11 T cell receptor beta chains reported below all come from one sample, sequenced in a study of T cell responses to AZD1222 COVID-19 vaccine. Libraries were prepared by immunoSEQ multiplex PCR; TCRdb keeps only in-frame clonotypes and omits some of them. The sample contains about 120,000 clones, about 86% of which appear only once. Sample: peripheral blood, taken 28 days after the second AZD1222 dose. Receptors originate from an adult who received the AZD1222 COVID-19 vaccine.

The chain employs TRBV5-1 and TRBJ2-1, with a tentative D call TRBD2 (5 bases). Germline V gene lookup returns CDR1 SGHRS and CDR2 YFSETQ. The V end was cut by 4 bases, the J end by 10 bases, with 12 bases between. The CDR3 totals 12 residues. CDR3 sequence: CASSKNSDEQFF. CDR3 DNA: TGCGCCAGCAGCAAGAATAGCGACGAGCAGTTCTTC.

The chain combines TRBV4-3 with TRBJ2-2; no reliable D call. This CDR3 region has 14 residues. V was trimmed by 2 bases and J by 1 base, leaving 5 bases between them. Looked up from germline, CDR1 is LGHNA and CDR2 is YSLEER. The CDR3 region is CASSQRRNTGELFF. The CDR3 DNA reads as TGCGCCAGCAGCCAACGGAGGAACACCGGGGAGCTGTTTTTT.

The rearrangement uses TRBV2 and TRBJ2-7; D is undetermined. V was pared by 7 bases and J by 1 base, with 14 bases between. The CDR3 consists of 14 residues. CDR1 and CDR2 from the germline V gene are SNHLY and FYNNEI. The CDR3 here is CASINSPESYEQYF. The CDR3 DNA reads as TGTGCCAGCATTAACTCGCCAGAGTCCTACGAGCAGTACTTC.

The chain carries TRBV6-5 and TRBJ1-6, with TRBD1 matching 8 bases. The CDR3 runs to 15 residues. V lost 4 bases to trimming and J lost 7 bases; unmatched junction nucleotides: 6. In germline, CDR1 is MNHEY, CDR2 SVGAGI. CDR3 nucleotide sequence: TGTGCCAGCAGTTCAACAGGGGGAGGAAATTCACCCCTCCACTTT. Translation: CASSSTGGGNSPLHF.

The chain has TRBV7-2 and TRBJ2-1, with 10 bases matching TRBD2. Germline V CDR1 and CDR2: SGHTA, FQGNSA. Trimming removed 3 bases from V and 4 bases from J; junction bases left unmatched: 3. The CDR3 extends over 15 amino acids. CDR3 region: CASSLSSGGYNEQFF. The DNA of the CDR3 is TGTGCCAGCAGCTTGTCTAGCGGGGGATACAATGAGCAGTTCTTC.

The V and J genes are TRBV13 and TRBJ2-7; 11 bases map to TRBD2. CDR1 and CDR2 (germline): PRHDT, FYEKMQ (reference sequence). The CDR3 covers 16 residues. The junction had 10 bases not matched to a gene; V was cut back by 6 bases and J by 3 bases. CDR3 in amino acids: CASSGGRGTSGYEQYF. The DNA of the CDR3 is TGTGCCAGCAGTGGTGGAAGGGGGACTAGCGGCTACGAGCAGTACTTC.

This sequence joins TRBV7-9 and TRBJ1-2; TRBD1 aligns across 9 bases. Trimming at V came to 8 bases and at J to 7 bases, leaving 8 bases not matched to a gene. This CDR3 region has 13 residues. CDR1 is SEHNR and CDR2 is FQNEAQ in the germline V gene (reference sequence). The CDR3 DNA follows: TGTGCCAGCCCGGACAGGGGATATTCTGGCTACACCTTC. It yields the protein CASPDRGYSGYTF.

This chain's CDR3 is CASSLGSFGIEETQYF. The CDR3 DNA is TGTGCCAGCAGCCTCGGGTCCTTTGGTATAGAAGAGACCCAGTACTTC. The chain has TRBV5-4 and TRBJ2-5; D ambiguous. This CDR3 comprises 16 residues. Between the trimmed V and J ends, which lost 4 bases and 3 bases, there was a span of 19 bases. Germline CDR1 is SGHNT and CDR2 is YYREEE (reference sequence). The whole variable domain, remainder taken from reference TRBV5-4 and TRBJ2-5, is ETGVTQSPTHLIKTRGQQVTLRCSSQSGHNTVSWYQQALGQGPQFIFQYYREEENGRGNFPPRFSGLQFPNYSSELNVNALELDDSALYLCASSLGSFGIEETQYFGPGTRLLVL.

V and J are TRBV7-8 and TRBJ2-7, with 9 bases identical to TRBD2. V lost 5 bases and J lost 2; bases outside the gene matches: 7. Germline V gives CDR1 SGHVS, CDR2 FQNEAQ. This CDR3 spans 15 amino acids. This CDR3 is CASSQKRGAPYEQYF. The DNA of the CDR3 is TGTGCCAGCAGCCAAAAGCGGGGGGCCCCCTACGAGCAGTACTTC.

This clone was picked up one time. The V gene is TRBV5-1, the J gene TRBJ1-1, with TRBD1 matching 7 bases. The CDR3 covers 16 residues. From germline, CDR1 is SGHRS and CDR2 YFSETQ. The junction had 9 bases not matched to a gene; V was cut back by 3 bases and J by 1 base. The DNA of the CDR3 is TGCGCCAGCAGCTGGGGGCCGGACAGGAGGAACACTGAAGCTTTCTTT. Translation: CASSWGPDRRNTEAFF.

The chain carries TRBV19 and TRBJ1-2; no clear D gene. V was shortened by 4 bases and J by 4 bases, with 25 bases between the two germline ends. This CDR3 is built from 18 residues. CDR1 is LNHDA and CDR2 is SQIVND in the germline V gene (reference sequence). The CDR3 is CASSRTLQTGFSSYGYTF. CDR3 DNA: TGTGCCAGTAGTAGGACCCTACAGACCGGGTTTTCTTCCTATGGCTACACCTTC. The whole variable domain, filled in from reference TRBV19 and TRBJ1-2, reads DGGITQSPKYLFRKEGQNVTLSCEQNLNHDAMYWYRQDPGQGLRLIYYSQIVNDFQKGDIAEGYSVSREKKESFPLTVTSAQKNPTAFYLCASSRTLQTGFSSYGYTFGSGTRLTVV.